These 15 T cell receptor beta chains came from one sample sequenced in a study of T cell clones after liver transplantation. The protocol was immunoSEQ multiplex PCR, while the TCRdb copy is restricted to in-frame clones and leaves out a portion. The sample lists more than 45,000 clones; around two thirds were seen once. The source was CD4+ T cells from blood, collected at the approximately 16-month timepoint. The origin of the receptors is a human patient who received a liver transplant. Some T cells may arise from the graft donor.

The chain employs TRBV5-1 and TRBJ1-1; 7 nucleotides agree with TRBD1. Trimming removed 5 bases from V and 2 bases from J; junction bases left unmatched: 9. The CDR3 extends over 15 amino acids. Germline CDR1 is SGHRS and CDR2 is YFSETQ. The CDR3 nucleotides are TGCGCCAGCAGACCGGAAGGGGGCATCAACACTGAAGCTTTCTTT. Amino acid sequence: CASRPEGGINTEAFF.

V gene TRBV5-8 combines with J gene TRBJ2-7, with 7 nucleotides matching TRBD2. Germline CDR1 and CDR2: SGHTS and YDEGEE. This CDR3 spans 14 amino acids. V lost 2 bases, J lost 0 bases, and 2 bases stayed unmatched. The CDR3, as DNA: TGTGCCAGCAGCTTTGGCGGGAGCTCCTACGAGCAGTACTTC. Amino acid sequence: CASSFGGSSYEQYF.

The V gene is TRBV7-2, the J gene TRBJ2-1; possible D gene TRBD2, 5 bases. The ends were cut back, 8 bases at V and 0 bases at J, with 17 bases in the middle. Germline values: CDR1 SGHTA, CDR2 FQGNSA. The CDR3 spans 16 residues. CDR3 sequence reads: CASQGFFAGSYNEQFF. The CDR3 DNA follows: TGTGCCAGCCAAGGGTTTTTTGCGGGCTCCTACAATGAGCAGTTCTTC.

The chain combines TRBV15 with TRBJ2-3; TRBD1 might be the D (6 bases). Germline assignment: CDR1 LNHNV and CDR2 YYDKDF (reference sequence). This CDR3 has 12 residues. Trimming cost V 4 bases and J 13 bases, with 15 bases left between them. The CDR3 is CATSIPRGSEYF. The CDR3 DNA reads as TGTGCCACCAGCATCCCCAGGGGATCCGAGTATTTT.

This clone was seen a handful of times. The chain joins TRBV6-5 to TRBJ1-2, with 8 bases that match TRBD1. Germline CDR1 reads MNHEY; CDR2 reads SVGAGI. The V gene end was trimmed by 6 bases and the J gene end by 3 bases; junction bases not matched to a gene: 9. This CDR3 has 15 amino acids. The chain's CDR3 is CASRRTGTGDYGYTF. The CDR3 DNA reads TGTGCCAGCAGAAGGACCGGGACAGGAGACTATGGCTACACCTTC.

In nucleotides, the CDR3 is TGTGCCAGCAGCCAAGAGACAGGGGGCACAAACTATGGCTACACCTTC. This codes for CASSQETGGTNYGYTF. The chain carries TRBV16 and TRBJ1-2; 10 positions match TRBD1. This CDR3 is 16 amino acids long. The J segment lost 2 bases and the V segment lost 2 bases, leaving 5 bases of the junction unmatched. From germline, CDR1 is KGHSY and CDR2 FQNENV. The full variable domain, its missing parts supplied by reference TRBV16 and TRBJ1-2, is GEEVAQTPKHLVRGEGQKAKLYCAPIKGHSYVFWYQQVLKNEFKFLISFQNENVFDETGMPKERFSAKCLPNSPCSLEIQATKLEDSAVYFCASSQETGGTNYGYTFGSGTRLTVV.

This rearrangement joins TRBV2 to TRBJ1-1, with TRBD1 matching over 8 bases. The V gene's germline CDR1 is SNHLY and CDR2 FYNNEI. Losses at the gene ends were 4 bases for V and 1 base for J; bases not matched to a gene: 5. This CDR3 has 15 amino acids. CDR3 coding DNA: TGTGCCAGCAGTGTGCGACAGGGGCCGAACACTGAAGCTTTCTTT. Its protein is CASSVRQGPNTEAFF.

The gene calls are TRBV5-6 and TRBJ2-2; TRBD1 matches at 10 bases. CDR1 and CDR2 (germline): SGHDT, YYEEEE. The V and J ends lost 5 bases and 3 bases, in that order; junction bases with no gene match: 7. The CDR3 length is 16 residues. The CDR3 DNA reads TGTGCCAGCAGGCACGGACAGGGGGGAGACACCGGGGAGCTGTTTTTT. Its translation: CASRHGQGGDTGELFF.

In nucleotides, the CDR3 is TGTGCCAGCAGTTTACCATTCTACGAGCAGTACTTC. Translating gives CASSLPFYEQYF. The rearrangement links TRBV28 to TRBJ2-7, with D unclear. Trimming shortened V by 2 bases and J by 3 bases, and 5 bases separated the two germline ends. The CDR3 extends over 12 amino acids. Germline loops: CDR1 MDHEN, CDR2 SYDVKM.

The chain carries TRBV29-1 and TRBJ2-4, with 12 bases aligning to TRBD1. J lost 2 bases, V lost 6 bases, and 5 bases had no gene match. Germline CDR1 and CDR2: SQVTM and ANQGSEA. The CDR3 has 15 residues. The CDR3 reads CSVGGQGATKNIQYF. The CDR3 nucleotides read TGCAGCGTAGGGGGACAGGGGGCGACCAAAAACATTCAGTACTTC.

Details on this clone: Other DNA sequences in the sample encode the same CDR3. The chain has TRBV18 and TRBJ2-5; TRBD1 is a possible D gene (5 bases). This CDR3 is 13 amino acids long. Trimming removed 3 bases at V and 4 bases at J, with 9 bases between. CDR1 and CDR2 from the germline V gene are KGHSH and LQKENI. The CDR3, as DNA: TGTGCCAGCTCACCGGGTCAGGGAGAGACCCAGTACTTC. It codes for CASSPGQGETQYF.

V is TRBV5-1 and J is TRBJ2-1; D is perhaps TRBD2 (6 bases). In germline, CDR1 is SGHRS, CDR2 YFSETQ. The CDR3 totals 11 residues. The V end lost 7 bases, the J end lost 7 bases, and 9 bases lay between the germline ends. CDR3 nucleotide sequence: TGCGCCAGCGCGGCGGGGAATGAGCAGTTCTTC. Protein sequence: CASAAGNEQFF. The complete variable domain, with remaining parts taken from reference TRBV5-1 and TRBJ2-1, reads KAGVTQTPRYLIKTRGQQVTLSCSPISGHRSVSWYQQTPGQGLQFLFEYFSETQRNKGNFPGRFSGRQFSNSRSEMNVSTLELGDSALYLCASAAGNEQFFGPGTRLTVL.

This chain joins TRBV28 and TRBJ2-2; 7 positions match TRBD1. Germline CDR1 and CDR2: MDHEN and SYDVKM. The CDR3 runs 14 residues. V trimming: 10 bases; J trimming: 4 bases; junction bases outside the gene matches: 9. The CDR3 here is CATYRSGGTGELFF. For the CDR3, the DNA is TGTGCCACCTACCGGTCAGGGGGCACCGGGGAGCTGTTTTTT.

V gene TRBV6-5 combines with J gene TRBJ2-7; possibly TRBD2 for D (5 bases). This CDR3 has 14 residues. In germline, CDR1 is MNHEY, CDR2 SVGAGI. Trimming removed 5 bases from V and 2 bases from J, with 13 bases in between. CDR3: CASSPRWGAYEQYF. The CDR3 bases are TGTGCCAGCAGTCCCAGGTGGGGAGCCTACGAGCAGTACTTC.

V is TRBV11-3 and J is TRBJ2-1; 7 bases map to TRBD2. This CDR3 comprises 18 residues. Germline CDR1 and CDR2: SGHNT and YENEEA. The V segment lost 5 bases and the J segment 0 bases; nucleotides outside the gene matches: 13. The CDR3 protein is CASSLGTTRASSYNEQFF. Written as DNA, the CDR3 is TGTGCCAGCAGCCTCGGGACTACACGTGCGAGCTCCTACAATGAGCAGTTCTTC.